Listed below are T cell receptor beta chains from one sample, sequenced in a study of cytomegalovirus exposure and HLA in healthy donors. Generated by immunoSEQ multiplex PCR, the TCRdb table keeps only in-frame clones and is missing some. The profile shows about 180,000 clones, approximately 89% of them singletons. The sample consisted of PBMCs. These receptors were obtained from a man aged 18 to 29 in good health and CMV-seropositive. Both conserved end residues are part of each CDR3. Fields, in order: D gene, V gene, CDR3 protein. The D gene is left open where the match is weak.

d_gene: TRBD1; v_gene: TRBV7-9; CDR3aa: CASSAPTAGTDAFF
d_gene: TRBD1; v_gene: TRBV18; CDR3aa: CASSHGQGDYQPQHF
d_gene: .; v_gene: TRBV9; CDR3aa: CASSAGQRGYTF
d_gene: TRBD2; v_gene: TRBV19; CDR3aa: CASSIAGEIGEQYF
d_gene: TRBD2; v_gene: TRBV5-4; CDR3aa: CASSLKAGGTETQYF
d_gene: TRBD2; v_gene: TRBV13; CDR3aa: CASSSGTSGTGELFF
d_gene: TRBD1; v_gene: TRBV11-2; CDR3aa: CASSTGTGDEKLFF
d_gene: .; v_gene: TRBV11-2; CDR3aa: CASSFSAGSNQPQHF
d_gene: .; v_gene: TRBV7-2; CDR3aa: CASSRRGPMNTEAFF
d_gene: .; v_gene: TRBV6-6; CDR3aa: CASSYINSNQPQHF
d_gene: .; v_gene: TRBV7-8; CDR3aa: CASSLDLWGDLHF
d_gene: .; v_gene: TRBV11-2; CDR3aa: CASSPRFGYEQYF
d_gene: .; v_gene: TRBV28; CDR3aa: CASRSGTLENGYTF
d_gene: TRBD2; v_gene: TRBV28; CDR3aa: CASSFILAGEGGANVLTF
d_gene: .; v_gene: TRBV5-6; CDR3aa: CASSQGTSTYEQYF
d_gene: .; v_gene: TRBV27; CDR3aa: CASSNPGDTQYF
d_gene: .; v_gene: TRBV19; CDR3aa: CASTPRPPADTGELFF
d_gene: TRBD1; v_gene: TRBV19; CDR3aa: CASSTLPGTVYGYTF
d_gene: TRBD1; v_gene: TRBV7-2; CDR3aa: CASSLHTYKGQNYGYTF
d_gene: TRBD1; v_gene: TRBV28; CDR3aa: CASRVYPGQGDYGYTF
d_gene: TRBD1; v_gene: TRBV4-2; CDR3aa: CAGRTGNTGELFF
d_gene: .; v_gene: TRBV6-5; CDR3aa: CASSYGGTEGYTF
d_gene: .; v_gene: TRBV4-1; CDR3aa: CASSQTEEQYF
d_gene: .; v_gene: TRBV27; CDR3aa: CASARGGRIDEQYF
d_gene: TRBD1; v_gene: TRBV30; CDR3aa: CATRTGPMVNTIYF
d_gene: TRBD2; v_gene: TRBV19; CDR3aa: CASSGTSGSYEQYF
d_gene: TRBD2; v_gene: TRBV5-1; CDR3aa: CASSLWTSGESTTQYF
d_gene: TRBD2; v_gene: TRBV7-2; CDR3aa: CASSLVTGGGGSYNEQFF
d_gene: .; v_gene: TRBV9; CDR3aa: CASSLTQGFGNTIYF
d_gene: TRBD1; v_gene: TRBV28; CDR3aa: CASRRPGTGNYGYTF
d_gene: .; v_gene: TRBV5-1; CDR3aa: CASSHARQVNYEQYF
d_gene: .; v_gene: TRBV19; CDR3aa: CASSIGAPPYEQYF
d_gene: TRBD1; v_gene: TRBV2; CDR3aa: CASRIFQGGQSPATNEKLFF
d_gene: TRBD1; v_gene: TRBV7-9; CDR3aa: CASSRRDSWDGYTF
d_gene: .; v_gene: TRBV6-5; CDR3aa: CASSYSSRQSDTQYF
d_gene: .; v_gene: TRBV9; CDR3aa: CASSPGRNPYEQYF
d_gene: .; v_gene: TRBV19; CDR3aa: CASSIWVESGQPQHF
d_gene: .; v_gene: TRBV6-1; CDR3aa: CASSVTGEQFF
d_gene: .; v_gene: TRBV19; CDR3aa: CASTGGLRGYTF
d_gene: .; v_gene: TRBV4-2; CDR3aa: CASSQQVLIDNEQFF